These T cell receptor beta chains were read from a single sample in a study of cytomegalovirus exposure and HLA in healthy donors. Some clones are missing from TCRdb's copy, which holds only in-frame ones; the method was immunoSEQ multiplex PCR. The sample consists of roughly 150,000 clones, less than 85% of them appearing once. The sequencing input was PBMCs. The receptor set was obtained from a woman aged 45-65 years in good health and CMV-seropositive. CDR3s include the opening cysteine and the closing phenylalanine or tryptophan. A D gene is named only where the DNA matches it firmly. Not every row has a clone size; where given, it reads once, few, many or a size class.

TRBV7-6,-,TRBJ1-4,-,TGTGCCAGCAGCTTACAGTCAGGGCGGAGAGAAAAACTGTTTTTT,CASSLQSGRREKLFF
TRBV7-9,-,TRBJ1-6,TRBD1,TGTGCCAGCAGCCCGACAGGGGAGAGGTCACCCCTCCACTTT,CASSPTGERSPLHF
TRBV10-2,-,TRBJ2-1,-,TGCGCCAGCAGAGAACTAGGGGGAACCTACAATGAGCAGTTCTTC,CASRELGGTYNEQFF
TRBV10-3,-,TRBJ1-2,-,TGTGCCATCAGTGAGTCTAGCGGGCAAGCTGGCTACACCTTC,CAISESSGQAGYTF
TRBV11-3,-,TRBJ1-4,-,TGTGCCAGCAGGGCGACAGTGGCTTCTAATGAAAAACTGTTTTTT,CASRATVASNEKLFF
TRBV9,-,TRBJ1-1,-,TGTGCCAGCAGCCCAATGACCGGGCAGGGGAATGAAGCTTTCTTT,CASSPMTGQGNEAFF
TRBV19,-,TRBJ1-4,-,TGTGCCAGTAGTATTTTGGCAGGAAAACTGTTTTTT,CASSILAGKLFF
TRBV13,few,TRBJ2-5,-,TGTGCCAGCAGCTTGGCTAGCGCGAAAGAGACCCAGTACTTC,CASSLASAKETQYF
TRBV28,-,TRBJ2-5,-,TGTGCCAGCAGTCCCGTCGGACACTTAGAGGCCCAGTACTTC,CASSPVGHLEAQYF
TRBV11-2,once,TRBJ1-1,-,TGTGCCAGCAGGATCGGCGGGGCTGAAGCTTTCTTT,CASRIGGAEAFF
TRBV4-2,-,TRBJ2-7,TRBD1,TGTGCCAGCAGCCCCGTTACCGGGACAGGAACCTCCTACGAGCAGTACTTC,CASSPVTGTGTSYEQYF
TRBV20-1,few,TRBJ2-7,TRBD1,TGCAGTGCGGGACAGGGCTACGAGCAGTACTTC,CSAGQGYEQYF
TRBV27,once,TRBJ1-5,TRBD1,TGTGCCAGCAGTTTATATGGGACAGGGAATCAGCCCCAGCATTTT,CASSLYGTGNQPQHF
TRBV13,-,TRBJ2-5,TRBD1,TGTGCCAGCAGCACTAAACAGGGGCGGGAGACCCAGTACTTC,CASSTKQGRETQYF
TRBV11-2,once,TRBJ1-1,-,TGTGCCAGCAGCTACACCGGGGTTACGAACACTGAAGCTTTCTTT,CASSYTGVTNTEAFF
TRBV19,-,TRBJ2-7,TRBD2,TGTGCCAGTAGTACCCGCCAGCGGGGGCCTTCCTACGAGCAGTACTTC,CASSTRQRGPSYEQYF
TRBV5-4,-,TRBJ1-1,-,TGTGCCAGCAGCAGCTCTAGCGGAACTGAAGCTTTCTTT,CASSSSSGTEAFF
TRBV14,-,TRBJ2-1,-,TGTGCCAGCAGCCAACAGAGACAGGTTGGGCAGTTCTTC,CASSQQRQVGQFF
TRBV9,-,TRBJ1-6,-,TGTGCCAGCAGCGTCCTACCGAGCTCCTATAATTCACCCCTCCACTTT,CASSVLPSSYNSPLHF
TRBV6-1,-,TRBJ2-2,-,TGTGCCAGCAGTGTGGACAGACGCCTGACCGGGGAGCTGTTTTTT,CASSVDRRLTGELFF
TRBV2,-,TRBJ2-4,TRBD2,TGTGCCAGCAGAGCGGGGGGGGTAGCCAAAAACATTCAGTACTTC,CASRAGGVAKNIQYF
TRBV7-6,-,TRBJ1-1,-,TGTGCCAGCAGCGAAGTAAGGGGCACTGAAGCTTTCTTT,CASSEVRGTEAFF
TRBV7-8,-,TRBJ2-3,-,TGTGCCAGCAGCTCGGGACTCCTAGATACGCAGTATTTT,CASSSGLLDTQYF
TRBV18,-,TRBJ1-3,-,TGTGCCAGCTCCCCAGTGCGGGTTTTCTCTGGAAACACCATATATTTT,CASSPVRVFSGNTIYF
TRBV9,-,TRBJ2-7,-,TGTGCCAGCAGCGTAGGCTCCCCGGGGGAGCAGTACTTC,CASSVGSPGEQYF
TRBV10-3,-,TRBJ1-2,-,TGTGCCATAGGGGATAGCTATGGCTACACCTTC,CAIGDSYGYTF
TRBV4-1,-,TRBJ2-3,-,TGCGCCAGCAGCCAAGAGCAGGCCTCCCCCACAGATACGCAGTATTTT,CASSQEQASPTDTQYF
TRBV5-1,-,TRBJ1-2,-,TGCGCCAGCAGCCCGGCAGGGGCGTCCGGGGGGGGCTACACCTTC,CASSPAGASGGGYTF
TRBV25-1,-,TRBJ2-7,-,TGTGCCAGCAGTGTTGGCAACTCCTACGAGCAGTACTTC,CASSVGNSYEQYF
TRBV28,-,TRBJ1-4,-,TGTGCCAGCAGTCCCACAGGGTGGGGTAATGAAAAACTGTTTTTT,CASSPTGWGNEKLFF
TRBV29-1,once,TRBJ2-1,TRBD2,TGCAGCGTTTCTCGCCGGGGAGGGGTCAATGAGCAGTTCTTC,CSVSRRGGVNEQFF
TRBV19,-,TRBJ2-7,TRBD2,TGTGCCAGTAGCACCGGGACTAGCGGGGGCGGAATCTACGAGCAGTACTTC,CASSTGTSGGGIYEQYF
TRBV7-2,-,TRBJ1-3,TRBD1,TGTGCCAGCAGCCCCATGACAGGGTCTGGAAACACCATATATTTT,CASSPMTGSGNTIYF
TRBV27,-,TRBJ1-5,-,TGTGCCAGCAGTCGTAATGGGCCCGATCAGCCCCAGCATTTT,CASSRNGPDQPQHF
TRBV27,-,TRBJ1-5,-,TGTGCCAGCAGGGCAGGGGGCAATCAGCCCCAGCATTTT,CASRAGGNQPQHF
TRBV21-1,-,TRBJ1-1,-,TGTGCCAGCAGCAAAGAGAGGGACATGAACACTGAAGCTTTCTTT,CASSKERDMNTEAFF
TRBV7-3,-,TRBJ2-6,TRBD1,TGTGCCAGCAGCCGAGGGGACAGGGGAACGACTGGGGCCAACGTCCTGACTTTC,CASSRGDRGTTGANVLTF
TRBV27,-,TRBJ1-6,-,TGTGCCAGCGCATGGGGGAGGGATTCACCCCTCCACTTT,CASAWGRDSPLHF
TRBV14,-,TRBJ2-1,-,TGTGCCAGCAGCTGGGGGCTGGCCGAGCAGTTCTTC,CASSWGLAEQFF
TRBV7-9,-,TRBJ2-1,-,TGTTCCTCCGGAGTCGTCGGCAATGAGCAGTTCTTC,CSSGVVGNEQFF
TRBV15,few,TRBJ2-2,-,TGTGCCACCAGCAGAGATCGGACGGGGGGCCCCGGGGAGCTGTTTTTT,CATSRDRTGGPGELFF
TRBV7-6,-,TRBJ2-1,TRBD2,TGTGCCAGCAGCCCTTCGGGGGGGACCTACAATGAGCAGTTCTTC,CASSPSGGTYNEQFF
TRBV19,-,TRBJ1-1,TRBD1,TGTGCCAGTAGTCCCGGGACAGGGAACACTGAAGCTTTCTTT,CASSPGTGNTEAFF
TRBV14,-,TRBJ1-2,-,TGTGCCAGCAGCCAAGGGACAGCTTATGGCTACACCTTC,CASSQGTAYGYTF
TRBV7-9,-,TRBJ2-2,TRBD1,TGTTCCAGCAGCTTCTCGGGACAGGGCGTGTTAGCCGGGGAGCTGTTTTTT,CSSSFSGQGVLAGELFF
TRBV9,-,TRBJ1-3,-,TGTGCCAGCAGCGTAGCTAGCCAAGGGCCCGGAAACACCATATATTTT,CASSVASQGPGNTIYF
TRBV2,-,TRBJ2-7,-,TGTGCCAGCATAATCGGCTACGAGCAGTACTTC,CASIIGYEQYF
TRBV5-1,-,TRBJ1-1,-,TGCGCCAGCAGCTTGGCCGGAGTCACTGAAGCTTTCTTT,CASSLAGVTEAFF
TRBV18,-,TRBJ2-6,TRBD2,TGTGCCAGCTCACCGGGGAGCGGGGGGACCTCTGGGGCCAACGTCCTGACTTTC,CASSPGSGGTSGANVLTF
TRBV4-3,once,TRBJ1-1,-,TGCGCCAGCAGCCAAGGAGGAGGCAGATCCGTAGGTGAAGCTTTCTTT,CASSQGGGRSVGEAFF
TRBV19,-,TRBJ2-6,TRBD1,TGTGCCAGTACCCGGACAGGGTCTGGGGCCAACGTCCTGACTTTC,CASTRTGSGANVLTF
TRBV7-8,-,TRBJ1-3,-,TGTGCCAGCAGCCCGGGGAGAGCTGGAAACACCATATATTTT,CASSPGRAGNTIYF
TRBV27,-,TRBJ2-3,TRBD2,TGTGCCAGCAGTTTCTACGGCGGGGGAGACGATACGCAGTATTTT,CASSFYGGGDDTQYF
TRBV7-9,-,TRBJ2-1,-,TGTGCCAGCAGCCAGATCCGGGACTCCGGCACGGAGCAGTTCTTC,CASSQIRDSGTEQFF
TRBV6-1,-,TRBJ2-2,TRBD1,TGTGCCAGCAGTCGACAGGGCGCCGGGGAGCTGTTTTTT,CASSRQGAGELFF